This T cell receptor beta chain comes out of a study of blood T cell repertoires in COVID-19. Study as a whole: The analysed material was cDNA or gDNA that came from T cells, B-cell-depleted T cells, or PBMCs.

Data came from immunoSEQ multiplex PCR; TCRdb stores just in-frame clones and leaves some out. This sample has nearly 200,000 clones, with around 81% found just once. Trimming removed 0 bases at V and 0 bases at J, with 6 bases between. Germline V CDR1 and CDR2: LGHNA, YSLEER. The CDR3 loop spans 15 amino acids. The sequence was collected from a man in his 60s with COVID-19, enrolled during active disease. Sequences were obtained from peripheral blood. The chain combines TRBV4-3 with TRBJ1-5; D not resolved. CDR3 in amino acids: CASSQDPFSNQPQHF. The CDR3 nucleotides read TGCGCCAGCAGCCAAGATCCCTTTAGCAATCAGCCCCAGCATTTT.